Listed here are 25 T cell receptor beta chains from one sample, sequenced in a study of CD8 T cells in ankylosing spondylitis. A single record per CDR3 protein comes from TCRdb applying MiXCR to the 5' RACE reads. This sample carries under 130,000 distinct CDR3 sequences, 24% of them seen once, and the ten largest clones take 12%. Sample: synovial fluid, either unsorted or a sorted T cell fraction (not recorded which). All receptors come from a male donor with ankylosing spondylitis.

In this sample, this clonotype turned up many times. The chain combines TRBV7-9 with TRBJ2-3; 8 bases align to TRBD2. Germline V gives CDR1 SEHNR, CDR2 FQNEAQ (reference sequence). This CDR3 comprises 16 residues. With V trimmed by 0 bases and J by 2 bases, 4 bases remained unmatched. CDR3: CASSLATSGNTDTQYF. CDR3 nucleotides: TGTGCCAGCAGCTTAGCTACTAGCGGCAACACAGATACGCAGTATTTT.

V usage is TRBV20-1 and J usage is TRBJ2-5; no definite D call. Trimming cost V 0 bases and J 3 bases, with 11 bases left between them. CDR3 length: 14 amino acids. Germline V gene sequence: CDR1 DFQATT, CDR2 SNEGSKA (reference sequence). Here the CDR3 reads CSARETFKKETQYF. The CDR3 DNA is TGCAGTGCTAGAGAAACTTTCAAAAAAGAGACCCAGTACTTC.

In this sample, this clonotype turned up a few times. The J gene is TRBJ1-2, the V gene TRBV2; no clear D. The V end lost 6 bases, the J end lost 2 bases, and 13 bases lay between the germline ends. CDR1 is SNHLY and CDR2 is FYNNEI in the germline V gene. The CDR3 spans 14 residues. The CDR3 nucleotides read TGTGCCAGCAGATTGGGAGGGTCGAACTATGGCTACACCTTC. Its protein product is CASRLGGSNYGYTF. Based on the CDR3 plus reference TRBV2 and TRBJ1-2, the full variable domain is EPEVTQTPSHQVTQMGQEVILRCVPISNHLYFYWYRQILGQKVEFLVSFYNNEISEKSEIFDDQFSVERPDGSNFTLKIRSTKLEDSAMYFCASRLGGSNYGYTFGSGTRLTVV.

The rearrangement links TRBV9 to TRBJ1-2; D unresolved. From germline, CDR1 is SGDLS and CDR2 YYNGEE. V was shortened by 3 bases and J by 4 bases, with 19 bases between the two germline ends. This CDR3 is 16 amino acids long. CDR3 nucleotides: TGTGCCAGCAGCGCCTATTTCCCGGGCTGGGGCTATGGCTACACCTTC. Its translation: CASSAYFPGWGYGYTF.

This clonotype has only a few counts. V and J are TRBV27 and TRBJ1-5; no clear D. The germline CDR1 and CDR2 sequences are MNHEY and SMNVEV (reference sequence). The V gene lost 6 bases and the J gene lost 4 bases, with 10 bases spanning the gap. This CDR3 is built from 13 residues. The CDR3 protein is CASSPGWNQPQHF. CDR3 DNA sequence: TGTGCCAGCAGCCCGGGGTGGAATCAGCCCCAGCATTTT.

This clonotype was detected only a few times. The chain is built from TRBV5-1 and TRBJ1-3; no reliable D call. V shed 4 bases and J shed 4 bases, with 15 bases lying between them. CDR3 length: 15 residues. Germline CDR1 is SGHRS and CDR2 is YFSETQ. The CDR3 bases are TGCGCCAGCAGCCACCGACCGACGGAGGGAAACACCATATATTTT. Protein product: CASSHRPTEGNTIYF.

This clonotype was observed a few times. V usage is TRBV9 and J usage is TRBJ2-1, with a possible D match to TRBD1 (5 bases). The CDR3 runs 16 residues. Trimming removed 0 bases from V and 7 bases from J, with 17 bases in between. Germline CDR1 SGDLS, CDR2 YYNGEE. For the CDR3, the DNA is TGTGCCAGCAGCGTAGCTCCCAGGGCGACAAGGAATGAGCAGTTCTTC. Protein product: CASSVAPRATRNEQFF. Together with reference TRBV9 and TRBJ2-1, the CDR3 gives the full variable domain: DSGVTQTPKHLITATGQRVTLRCSPRSGDLSVYWYQQSLDQGLQFLIQYYNGEERAKGNILERFSAQQFPDLHSELNLSSLELGDSALYFCASSVAPRATRNEQFFGPGTRLTVL.

The table lists this clonotype with many counts. The chain carries TRBV11-2 and TRBJ2-7; D possibly corresponds to TRBD1 (6 bases). The CDR3 covers 13 residues. Germline V gene data show CDR1 as SGHAT and CDR2 as FQNNGV. V dropped 6 bases and J dropped 5 bases, with 14 bases sitting between them. The CDR3 nucleotides are TGTGCCAGCAGTAACGACAGGTCCCACGAGCAGTACTTC. Amino acids: CASSNDRSHEQYF.

This clonotype appeared a few times. The chain employs TRBV11-2 and TRBJ2-1, with TRBD2 identical over 12 bases. Germline V CDR1 and CDR2: SGHAT, FQNNGV. The junction had 14 bases not matched to a gene; V was cut back by 5 bases and J by 0 bases. The CDR3 runs 20 residues. The CDR3 spells CASSLSRGLAGPSSYNEQFF. In DNA form, the CDR3 reads TGTGCCAGCAGCCTAAGCCGGGGACTAGCGGGCCCCAGCTCCTACAATGAGCAGTTCTTC.

The genes are TRBV18 and TRBJ1-5, with 8 bases fitting TRBD1. The CDR3 loop spans 14 amino acids. Losses at the gene ends were 6 bases for V and 4 bases for J; bases not matched to a gene: 5. Germline CDR1 KGHSH, CDR2 LQKENI. CDR3 loop: CASSWTGPNQPQHF. The DNA of the CDR3 is TGTGCCAGCTCCTGGACAGGGCCGAATCAGCCCCAGCATTTT.

This clonotype was counted between two and nine times. This sequence joins TRBV2 and TRBJ2-5; 9 positions agree with TRBD1. CDR1 is SNHLY and CDR2 is FYNNEI in the germline V gene. Trimming at V came to 7 bases and at J to 3 bases, leaving 6 bases not matched to a gene. CDR3 length: 14 amino acids. This chain's CDR3 is CASTSTGGEETQYF. In DNA form, the CDR3 reads TGTGCCAGCACATCGACAGGGGGGGAAGAGACCCAGTACTTC.

The chain carries TRBV20-1 and TRBJ1-6; D remains ambiguous. Germline V gene lookup returns CDR1 DFQATT and CDR2 SNEGSKA (reference sequence). The CDR3 is 14 residues long. Deletions cut 0 bases from V and 10 bases from J, with 13 bases between. CDR3 loop: CSARDPTAESPLHF. CDR3 DNA: TGCAGTGCTAGAGATCCCACAGCGGAGTCACCCCTCCACTTT.

The rearrangement links TRBV12-3 or TRBV12-4 to TRBJ1-3; 7 nucleotides agree with TRBD1. With 5 bases clipped from V and 1 base from J, the junction kept 5 bases outside the gene matches. The CDR3 loop spans 15 amino acids. The CDR3 here is CASSLSGGSGNTIYF. The DNA for the CDR3 is TGTGCCAGCAGTCTATCAGGGGGGTCTGGAAACACCATATATTTT.

The sample holds a few counts of this clonotype. This rearrangement joins TRBV6-1 to TRBJ1-2, with a possible D match to TRBD1 (5 bases). Germline V CDR1 and CDR2: MNHNS, SASEGT. The CDR3 runs 15 residues. The V end lost 5 bases, the J end lost 5 bases, and 18 bases lay between the germline ends. The CDR3 sequence: CASSIRDSPSYGYTF. As DNA, the CDR3 is TGTGCCAGCAGTATCCGGGACTCACCGTCTTATGGCTACACCTTC.

There are many counts of this clonotype. The chain links TRBV7-2 to TRBJ1-6; TRBD1 aligns across 7 bases. The CDR3 covers 16 residues. In germline, CDR1 is SGHTA, CDR2 FQGNSA. Germline trimming cut 4 bases from V and 6 bases from J; bases unmatched to any gene: 9. In DNA form, the CDR3 reads TGTGCCAGCAGCTCGGAAGGGGGCATTCGTAATTCACCCCTCCACTTT. Residues: CASSSEGGIRNSPLHF.

J is TRBJ2-3 and V is TRBV29-1, with D hard to call. This CDR3 is 11 amino acids long. The V gene lost 7 bases and the J gene lost 3 bases, with 8 bases spanning the gap. Looked up from germline, CDR1 is SQVTM and CDR2 is ANQGSEA. In nucleotides, the CDR3 is TGCAGCGACCTACTGACAGATACGCAGTATTTT. Its translation: CSDLLTDTQYF.

This clonotype was detected a few times. CDR3: CASSLGGAGSWSEQFF. The CDR3 region has the DNA TGTGCCAGCAGCTTAGGGGGAGCGGGATCTTGGAGTGAGCAGTTCTTC. The chain uses TRBV11-3 and TRBJ2-1; 7 bases line up with TRBD2. The CDR3 runs 16 residues. Germline CDR1 reads SGHNT; CDR2 reads YENEEA. Trimming cost V 1 base and J 9 bases; bases outside gene matches: 12.

This sequence joins TRBV20-1 and TRBJ2-5; D call uncertain. V dropped 5 bases and J dropped 5 bases, with 6 bases sitting between them. In germline, CDR1 is DFQATT, CDR2 SNEGSKA (reference sequence). The CDR3 consists of 10 residues. In nucleotides, the CDR3 is TGCAGTGCTGAAGCGGAGACCCAGTACTTC. Translating gives CSAEAETQYF.

This clonotype was counted only a few times. The rearrangement links TRBV5-5 to TRBJ1-1; D gene uncertain. CDR3 length: 13 amino acids. The V gene lost 0 bases and the J gene lost 4 bases, with 7 bases spanning the gap. Germline V lookup: CDR1 SGHKS, CDR2 YYEKEE (reference sequence). CDR3 protein: CASSLGDVTEAFF. DNA for the CDR3: TGTGCCAGCAGCTTGGGGGATGTCACTGAAGCTTTCTTT.

This clonotype was observed a handful of times. V usage is TRBV24-1 and J usage is TRBJ2-7; D is possibly TRBD1 (6 bases). With 6 bases removed from V and 5 bases from J, the gap between germline ends came to 13 bases. Germline CDR1 KGHDR, CDR2 SFDVKD. The CDR3 sequence is 13 residues long. The CDR3 nucleotides are TGTGCCACCAGTTTGGGCAGGGGCAACGAGCAGTACTTC. Protein: CATSLGRGNEQYF.

This clonotype is labeled medium-sized. The rearrangement joins TRBV5-1 to TRBJ2-1, with 8 positions matching TRBD2. Trimming cost V 2 bases and J 5 bases; bases outside gene matches: 6. The germline V gene encodes CDR1 SGHRS and CDR2 YFSETQ. This CDR3 contains 15 residues. Written as DNA, the CDR3 is TGCGCCAGCAGCTTTTTCACTAGCGGCGACAATGAGCAGTTCTTC. Translation: CASSFFTSGDNEQFF. The variable domain in full, with the rest retrieved from reference TRBV5-1 and TRBJ2-1, is KAGVTQTPRYLIKTRGQQVTLSCSPISGHRSVSWYQQTPGQGLQFLFEYFSETQRNKGNFPGRFSGRQFSNSRSEMNVSTLELGDSALYLCASSFFTSGDNEQFFGPGTRLTVL.

The rearrangement joins TRBV29-1 to TRBJ1-2, with D uncertain. The CDR3 runs 13 residues. The V end lost 3 bases, the J end lost 4 bases, and 12 bases lay between the germline ends. Germline V gene sequence: CDR1 SQVTM, CDR2 ANQGSEA. The CDR3 DNA reads as TGCAGCGTTGATAGTGGCATAAGCTATGGCTACACCTTC. This sequence encodes CSVDSGISYGYTF.

CDR3 sequence reads: CASSSRTSGNTDTQYF. The CDR3 DNA reads TGTGCCAGCAGCTCCCGGACTAGCGGAAACACAGATACGCAGTATTTT. J is TRBJ2-3 and V is TRBV3-1; 10 positions match TRBD2. V lost 5 bases, J lost 2 bases, and 7 bases stayed unmatched. The length of the CDR3 is 16 residues. CDR1 and CDR2 (germline): LGHDT, YNNKEL (reference sequence).

The sample holds many counts of this clonotype. The CDR3 nucleotides read TGTGCCAGCAGCTTAGGCCAGACCGGCACTGAAGCTTTCTTT. Translated: CASSLGQTGTEAFF. J is TRBJ1-1 and V is TRBV11-2; D remains unclear. Per germline, CDR1 SGHAT and CDR2 FQNNGV. V lost 1 base to trimming and J lost 4 bases, with 10 bases between them. This CDR3 spans 14 amino acids.

The V gene is TRBV20-1, the J gene TRBJ1-5; a possible D gene is TRBD1 (6 bases). The CDR3 consists of 12 residues. Looked up from germline, CDR1 is DFQATT and CDR2 is SNEGSKA (reference sequence). Between the trimmed V and J ends, which lost 3 bases and 7 bases, there was a span of 10 bases. CDR3 loop: CSASGGGQPQHF. The DNA for the CDR3 is TGCAGTGCTAGTGGGGGGGGCCAGCCCCAGCATTTT.